These 19 T cell receptor beta chains came from one sample sequenced in a study of molecular identifiers for immune sequencing clone quantification. TCRdb recomputed calls from the PCR reads with MiXCR, one row per CDR3 protein. This table has some 320,000 distinct CDR3 sequences, roughly 24% appearing once. Sequencing was carried out using naive CD8+ T cells from blood, with Jurkat cell RNA spiked in. Noted subset: FACS-sorted CD8+CD4-CCR7+CD45RA+ naive T cells. All receptors derive from a human donor in good health. Some libraries in this study had Jurkat cell RNA spiked in.

A few counts support this clonotype. The chain couples TRBV18 to TRBJ2-3; D remains unclear. V was pared by 2 bases and J by 5 bases, with 11 bases between. CDR1 is KGHSH, CDR2 LQKENI, per germline. This CDR3 comprises 14 residues. The CDR3 region is CASSPELNRDTQYF. CDR3 sequence (DNA): TGTGCCAGCTCACCAGAGCTGAACAGAGATACGCAGTATTTT.

This clonotype was detected ten times or more. CDR3 protein: CASSSGTSATADTQYF. The CDR3 DNA reads as TGTGCCAGCAGCTCCGGGACTAGCGCCACAGCAGATACGCAGTATTTT. The chain carries TRBV7-6 and TRBJ2-3; 10 bases map to TRBD2. Losses at the gene ends were 4 bases for V and 4 bases for J; bases not matched to a gene: 8. Germline CDR1 SGHVS, CDR2 FNYEAQ. The CDR3 has 16 residues.

For this clonotype: The junction shows a germline mismatch at one end, possibly a read error. The chain has TRBV11-2 and TRBJ2-5; D is perhaps TRBD2 (5 bases). The V gene's germline CDR1 is SGHAT and CDR2 FQNNGV. The CDR3 has 14 amino acids. The CDR3 protein is CASSEGGFQEPQYF. The CDR3 DNA reads as TGTGCCAGCAGCGAGGGCGGGTTCCAAGAGCCCCAGTACTTC.

This clonotype was seen only a few times. The rearrangement uses TRBV19 and TRBJ1-1; D possibly corresponds to TRBD1 (5 bases). V was cut by 7 bases and J by 4 bases, with 16 bases left in between. Germline V gene data show CDR1 as LNHDA and CDR2 as SQIVND (reference sequence). This CDR3 has 14 amino acids. The DNA of the CDR3 is TGTGCCAGTAACACCCAGTGGGGGAGCACTGAAGCTTTCTTT. It yields the protein CASNTQWGSTEAFF.

This clonotype was detected a few times. The V call is TRBV4-1, the J call TRBJ2-7; D is tentatively TRBD1 or TRBD2 (7 bases each). Germline CDR1 and CDR2: MGHRA and YSYEKL. Deletions cut 0 bases from V and 3 bases from J, with 15 bases between. CDR3 size: 16 residues. The CDR3 loop reads CASSQDLGRGGYEQYF. CDR3 DNA sequence: TGCGCCAGCAGCCAAGATCTTGGCAGGGGGGGCTACGAGCAGTACTTC.

This clonotype was recorded only once. The CDR3 carries no conserved terminal phenylalanine or tryptophan, so it likely arises from a read error. This rearrangement joins TRBV6-1 to TRBJ2-7, with a possible D match to TRBD1 (6 bases). The CDR3 totals 14 residues. Trimming removed 2 bases from V and 3 bases from J, with 11 bases in between. The germline V gene encodes CDR1 MNHNS and CDR2 SASEGT. The CDR3 region is CASSEPQGHYEQYL. The CDR3 bases are TGTGCCAGCAGTGAACCACAGGGCCACTACGAGCAGTACCTC.

In regard to this clonotype: A much larger clone lies a single base off, so this may be a read error. V gene TRBV12-3 or TRBV12-4 combines with J gene TRBJ2-2; no firm D call. V was cut by 8 bases and J by 10 bases, with 11 bases left in between. The CDR3 loop spans 11 amino acids. CDR3 nucleotides: TGTGCCAGCTCGTACGCCGAGGAGCTGTTTTTT. This encodes CASSYAEELFF.

As concerns this clonotype: A read error is possible here, since a much larger clone lies one base away. The CDR3 is CASSEVAGAQPQRF. DNA for the CDR3: TGTGCCAGCAGTGAAGTGGCAGGGGCTCAGCCCCAGCGTTTT. The rearrangement links TRBV6-1 to TRBJ1-5; D perhaps matches TRBD1 (6 bases). Per the germline V gene, CDR1 is MNHNS and CDR2 is SASEGT. The CDR3 extends over 14 amino acids.

This clonotype was counted only a few times. The chain recombines TRBV23-1 with TRBJ1-5, with 9 bases identical to TRBD1. TRBV23-1 is an ORF, and what it does is uncertain. V lost 7 bases to trimming and J lost 6 bases; unmatched junction nucleotides: 7. CDR3 length: 14 residues. The CDR3 DNA sequence: TGCGCCAGCAAGACAGGGGGTGGGGGTCAGCCCCAGCATTTT. Amino acid sequence: CASKTGGGGQPQHF.

V usage is TRBV7-9 and J usage is TRBJ1-4; a weak D match, TRBD1 (5 bases). The germline gives CDR1 SEHNR, CDR2 FQNEAQ (reference sequence). V was shortened by 1 base and J by 0 bases, with 12 bases between the two germline ends. CDR3 length equals 17 residues. CDR3 sequence reads: CASSLGTRGATNEKLFF. In DNA form, the CDR3 reads TGTGCCAGCAGCTTAGGGACGCGGGGGGCAACTAATGAAAAACTGTTTTTT.

On this clonotype: One junction end does not reproduce the germline sequence, and a read error may be involved. The chain is built from TRBV13 and TRBJ1-1, with D hard to call. The CDR3 length is 13 residues. Germline V lookup: CDR1 PRHDT, CDR2 FYEKMQ (reference sequence). CDR3 sequence reads: CTSSFIGNTEAFF. For the CDR3, the DNA is TGTACCAGCAGCTTTATAGGAAACACTGAAGCTTTCTTT.

The sample holds a few counts of this clonotype. This chain links TRBV20-1 with TRBJ2-7; no clear D. The ends were cut back, 6 bases at V and 4 bases at J, with 22 bases in the middle. This CDR3 comprises 15 residues. Germline loops: CDR1 DFQATT, CDR2 SNEGSKA (reference sequence). CDR3 nucleotides: TGCAGTGCGGCCACAGAGGACCTCAGAAGATACGAGCAGTACTTC. Translated: CSAATEDLRRYEQYF.

The chain joins TRBV3-1 to TRBJ1-1; D is ambiguous. This CDR3 spans 14 amino acids. Per germline, CDR1 LGHDT and CDR2 YNNKEL (reference sequence). V lost 0 bases and J 7 bases, leaving 12 bases between the germline ends. CDR3 region: CASSQDKKEYEAFF. The CDR3 bases are TGTGCCAGCAGCCAAGATAAGAAGGAATATGAAGCTTTCTTT.

Worth noting for this clonotype: Just one base apart from a much larger clone, this may be a read error. V usage is TRBV6-6 and J usage is TRBJ2-2, with TRBD2 as a possible D gene (5 bases). Germline CDR1 and CDR2: MNHNY and SVGAGI (reference sequence). The length of the CDR3 is 15 residues. CDR3 in amino acids: CASSYYGVNAGELFF. In nucleotides, the CDR3 is TGTGCCAGCAGTTACTACGGGGTGAACGCCGGGGAGCTGTTTTTT.

V usage is TRBV27 and J usage is TRBJ2-7; a possible D gene is TRBD1 (6 bases). The germline V gene encodes CDR1 MNHEY and CDR2 SMNVEV (reference sequence). V lost 8 bases to trimming and J lost 3 bases, with 14 bases between them. This CDR3 has 13 amino acids. The CDR3: CASGDRSYYEQYF. CDR3 DNA: TGTGCCAGCGGAGACAGGAGTTACTACGAGCAGTACTTC.

V is TRBV4-1 and J is TRBJ2-7, with a possible D match to TRBD1 (6 bases). This CDR3 has 17 amino acids. Germline CDR1 is MGHRA and CDR2 is YSYEKL. Trimming took 1 base from V and 2 from J, leaving 18 bases between them. CDR3 protein: CASSQGIWTENAYEQYF. The CDR3 DNA sequence: TGCGCCAGCAGCCAAGGAATTTGGACAGAGAACGCCTACGAGCAGTACTTC.

Comment on this clonotype: A much larger clone is a single base away; this may be a read error. J is TRBJ2-3 and V is TRBV6-6; D remains ambiguous. Germline V CDR1 and CDR2: MNHNY, SVGAGI (reference sequence). This CDR3 spans 16 amino acids. For the CDR3, the DNA is TGTGCCAGCAGGGCCGACACTTACAGCTTCACAGATGCGCAGTATTTT. It codes for CASRADTYSFTDAQYF.

Concerning this clonotype itself: Compared with germline, one end of the junction differs, possibly owing to a read error. The J gene is TRBJ1-5, the V gene TRBV7-2, with a weak D call TRBD1 (6 bases). CDR1 is SGHTA and CDR2 is FQGNSA in the germline V gene. The CDR3 spans 14 residues. The CDR3 DNA reads TGTGCCAGCAGCTTATCTACAGGGTCTCCGCCCCCGCATTTT. It specifies CASSLSTGSPPPHF.

The chain carries TRBV18 and TRBJ1-2; 9 bases agree with TRBD1. CDR1 and CDR2 (germline): KGHSH, LQKENI. This CDR3 spans 16 amino acids. The trim removed 2 bases at V and 8 bases at J, leaving 12 bases unmatched. CDR3 DNA sequence: TGTGCCAGCTCACCATCTCCGGGACAGGGAGTGGAAGGCTACACCTTC. Its translation: CASSPSPGQGVEGYTF.